A single sample is the source of the 28 T cell receptor beta chains below, sequenced in a study of glioma-infiltrating T cells. TCR alpha and beta CDR3 regions were amplified from RNA using iRepertoire nested multiplex PCR. TCRdb reprocessed the multiplex PCR reads via MiXCR and lists one record per CDR3 protein. The sample holds about 140,000 distinct CDR3 sequences, about 39% seen once. Input material: glioma tissue, nonneoplastic brain tissue, or PBMCs (not recorded which). The receptor source for this set is a human donor with low-grade glioma or glioblastoma, undergoing nonglioma brain surgery, or in good health (not recorded which).

J is TRBJ1-1 and V is TRBV5-4; maybe TRBD1 (6 bases). The CDR3 runs to 15 residues. V lost 4 bases and J lost 4, with 17 bases in between. The V gene's germline CDR1 is SGHNT and CDR2 YYREEE (reference sequence). CDR3 sequence (DNA): TGTGCCAGCAGCGCCAAACAGGGTAGTGTCACTGAAGCTTTCTTT. Protein sequence: CASSAKQGSVTEAFF.

This clonotype was counted between two and nine times. This chain uses TRBV6-1 with TRBJ1-2; D is uncertain. CDR1 and CDR2 from the germline V gene are MNHNS and SASEGT. This CDR3 is 14 amino acids long. Trimming left V 5 bases short and J 3 bases short, with 13 bases between. CDR3 DNA sequence: TGTGCCAGCAGTTCTGCGGGGTCGGACTATGGCTACACCTTC. This translates into CASSSAGSDYGYTF.

This clonotype showed up many times. The chain recombines TRBV27 with TRBJ2-7; D is unclear. CDR1 and CDR2 from the germline V gene are MNHEY and SMNVEV (reference sequence). This CDR3 is built from 13 residues. Trimming shortened V by 2 bases and J by 2 bases, and 7 bases separated the two germline ends. The CDR3 region has the DNA TGTGCCAGCAGTTTACATAGTCCCTACGAGCAGTACTTC. Amino acids: CASSLHSPYEQYF.

The J gene is TRBJ1-5, the V gene TRBV6-6; D perhaps matches TRBD1 (5 bases). V was pared by 2 bases and J by 2 bases, with 13 bases between. Per germline, CDR1 MNHNY and CDR2 SVGAGI (reference sequence). The CDR3 covers 16 residues. The CDR3 DNA sequence: TGTGCCAGCAGTTACACGGGGACGGGGGGCAATCAGCCCCAGCATTTT. Translation: CASSYTGTGGNQPQHF.

This clonotype was observed a single time. The chain couples TRBV6-5 to TRBJ1-6; no firm D call. The germline V and J ends were trimmed by 0 bases and 7 bases, with 13 bases remaining between them. This CDR3 has 16 residues. Germline CDR1 reads MNHEY; CDR2 reads SVGAGI. Here the CDR3 reads CASSYSTSPQNSPLHF. The CDR3 DNA reads as TGTGCCAGCAGTTACTCGACTTCACCGCAGAATTCACCCCTCCACTTT.

The chain has TRBV7-2 and TRBJ2-3; D unresolved. V gave up 3 bases and J gave up 3 bases, with 10 bases separating them. Germline CDR1 is SGHTA and CDR2 is FQGNSA. There are 14 residues in the CDR3. CDR3: CASSFGLQTDTQYF. The CDR3 DNA follows: TGTGCCAGCAGCTTCGGCCTGCAGACAGATACGCAGTATTTT.

The chain carries TRBV20-1 and TRBJ2-7, with TRBD2 matching 12 bases. The germline V gene encodes CDR1 DFQATT and CDR2 SNEGSKA (reference sequence). The CDR3 runs 15 residues. Trimming removed 2 bases from V and 2 bases from J; junction bases left unmatched: 4. CDR3 region: CSARSRLAGAYEQYF. The CDR3 nucleotides are TGCAGTGCTAGAAGTCGACTAGCGGGAGCCTACGAGCAGTACTTC.

This chain joins TRBV7-6 and TRBJ2-1; 11 nucleotides agree with TRBD2. In germline, CDR1 is SGHVS, CDR2 FNYEAQ. The ends lost 1 base at V and 4 bases at J; junction bases unmatched: 6. The CDR3 has 17 residues. Here the CDR3 DNA reads TGTGCCAGCAGCTTAGGTCTAGCGGGGGGTGGGTACAATGAGCAGTTCTTC. Its translation is CASSLGLAGGGYNEQFF.

The CDR3 region is CSANVGMNTEAFF. CDR3 DNA sequence: TGCAGTGCGAATGTCGGGATGAACACTGAAGCTTTCTTT. The chain recombines TRBV20-1 with TRBJ1-1; no reliable D call. V lost 6 bases and J lost 0, with 11 bases in between. The CDR3 spans 13 residues. The germline V gene encodes CDR1 DFQATT and CDR2 SNEGSKA (reference sequence).

In nucleotides, the CDR3 is TGCGCCAGCAGCCACTACATGGGGGGAGATACGCAGTATTTT. Its protein is CASSHYMGGDTQYF. V gene TRBV4-1 combines with J gene TRBJ2-3, with D possibly TRBD2 on 6 matching bases. The V and J ends lost 3 bases and 5 bases respectively, with 12 bases between them. The length of the CDR3 is 14 residues. Germline loops: CDR1 MGHRA, CDR2 YSYEKL.

In regard to this clonotype: Germline is not matched at one junction end, which may reflect a read error. The chain is built from TRBV20-1 and TRBJ2-7, with D perhaps matching TRBD1 (7 bases). Germline CDR1 and CDR2: DFQATT and SNEGSKA (reference sequence). The CDR3 loop spans 14 amino acids. In DNA form, the CDR3 reads TGCAGCGTCGCGGGACAGTCACGCTCCTACAAGCAGTACTTC. Protein: CSVAGQSRSYKQYF.

Concerning this clonotype itself: This may stem from a read error, because a much larger clone lies one nucleotide away. The V and J genes are TRBV28 and TRBJ1-2, with D unresolved. CDR1 MDHEN and CDR2 SYDVKM come from the germline V gene. The CDR3 runs 13 residues. CDR3 coding DNA: TGTGCCAGCCGTTTAACCTATAAAGATGGCTACACCTTC. This gives the protein CASRLTYKDGYTF.

This clonotype has just a few counts. DNA for the CDR3: TGTGCCAGCAGCACCCGACTGGGGAACACTGAAGCTTTCTTT. This codes for CASSTRLGNTEAFF. The genes are TRBV3-1 and TRBJ1-1; no clear D gene. The germline V gene encodes CDR1 LGHDT and CDR2 YNNKEL (reference sequence). Deletions cut 5 bases from V and 1 base from J, with 11 bases between. This CDR3 region has 14 residues.

This clonotype was recorded many times. One end of the junction fails to match germline, which may point to a read error. The V and J genes are TRBV7-9 and TRBJ2-1, with D possibly matching TRBD2 (5 bases). This CDR3 has 12 amino acids. From germline, CDR1 is SEHNR and CDR2 FQNEAQ (reference sequence). The CDR3 reads CARSSDYYEQFF. For the CDR3, the DNA is TGTGCCCGCAGCTCTGACTACTATGAGCAGTTCTTC.

About this clonotype: At one end, the junction sequence differs from germline, possibly due to a read error. This chain joins TRBV20-1 and TRBJ2-7, with 8 bases matching TRBD1. The CDR3 contains 14 residues. The V gene's germline CDR1 is DFQATT and CDR2 SNEGSKA (reference sequence). CDR3 sequence reads: CSSGLAGGHYEQCF. DNA for the CDR3: TGCAGTAGTGGATTAGCAGGGGGCCACTACGAGCAGTGCTTC.

This chain joins TRBV6-9 and TRBJ2-7; unclear D gene. This CDR3 has 14 amino acids. In germline, CDR1 is MNHGY, CDR2 SVAAGI. Between the trimmed V and J ends, which lost 3 bases and 7 bases, there was a span of 16 bases. CDR3 region: CASSYMMTTNEQYF. The CDR3 region has the DNA TGTGCCAGCAGTTACATGATGACCACCAATGAGCAGTACTTC.

V gene TRBV30 combines with J gene TRBJ2-3; the match to TRBD2 covers 11 bases. CDR3 length equals 13 residues. Germline V gene lookup returns CDR1 GTSNPN and CDR2 SVGIG (reference sequence). Losses at the gene ends were 2 bases for V and 7 bases for J; bases not matched to a gene: 2. This CDR3 is CAWSRLAGYTQYF. CDR3 DNA sequence: TGTGCCTGGAGTAGACTAGCGGGATATACGCAGTATTTT.

This clonotype has ten or more counts. This sequence joins TRBV27 and TRBJ1-4; 9 bases match TRBD1. After removal of 6 bases from V and 6 bases from J, the junction contained 5 bases not matched to a gene. This CDR3 is built from 14 residues. Germline CDR1 reads MNHEY; CDR2 reads SMNVEV (reference sequence). CDR3: CASSEGQGYEKLFF. CDR3 DNA sequence: TGTGCCAGCAGCGAGGGACAGGGCTATGAAAAACTGTTTTTT.

In its sample, this clonotype was seen a few times. The V and J genes are TRBV28 and TRBJ1-4; D gene unclear. The V end was cut by 2 bases, the J end by 10 bases, with 5 bases between. The CDR3 runs 11 residues. Germline CDR1 reads MDHEN; CDR2 reads SYDVKM. CDR3 sequence reads: CASSLTGKLFF. The CDR3 nucleotides read TGTGCCAGCAGTTTAACGGGAAAACTGTTTTTT.

This clonotype has only a few counts. The CDR3 region is CASSWTGRGYTF. The CDR3 bases are TGTGCCAGCAGTTGGACAGGGCGAGGCTACACCTTC. The chain combines TRBV6-1 with TRBJ1-2; 8 bases map to TRBD1. V was clipped by 5 bases and J by 8 bases; unmatched bases: 4. The CDR3 runs 12 residues. Germline CDR1 and CDR2: MNHNS and SASEGT.

In the case of this clonotype: One end of the junction fails to match germline, which may point to a read error. The chain is built from TRBV6-1 and TRBJ2-3; D gene unclear. The CDR3 loop spans 14 amino acids. The germline V gene encodes CDR1 MNHNS and CDR2 SASEGT. DNA of the CDR3: TGTGCCAGCAGTGAAACATTAGTCCCAGATACGCTGTATTTT. Encoded protein: CASSETLVPDTLYF.

The sample holds one count of this clonotype. The rearrangement uses TRBV18 and TRBJ1-2, with D perhaps TRBD1 (6 bases). The CDR3 has 14 residues. Germline V gives CDR1 KGHSH, CDR2 LQKENI. Deletions cut 2 bases from V and 3 bases from J, with 10 bases between. The CDR3 protein is CASSPKQGYYGYTF. The CDR3 DNA is TGTGCCAGCTCACCAAAACAGGGATACTATGGCTACACCTTC.

In this sample, this clonotype turned up a few times. The chain combines TRBV20-1 with TRBJ2-6; weak D call: TRBD1 (5 bases). V shed 3 bases and J shed 4 bases, with 13 bases lying between them. Germline V gene lookup returns CDR1 DFQATT and CDR2 SNEGSKA (reference sequence). The CDR3 spans 15 residues. CDR3 sequence: CSASLRVAGANVLTF. The CDR3 bases are TGCAGTGCTAGCCTCAGGGTGGCGGGGGCCAACGTCCTGACTTTC.

This clonotype was seen repeatedly, ten times or more. The V call is TRBV28, the J call TRBJ2-7; D not certain. CDR1 and CDR2 (germline): MDHEN, SYDVKM. The CDR3 runs to 13 residues. The V and J ends lost 5 bases and 1 base respectively, with 9 bases between them. The CDR3 region has the DNA TGTGCCAGCAGTCCCCGCACTTCCTACGAGCAGTACTTC. Protein: CASSPRTSYEQYF.

The rearrangement joins TRBV3-1 to TRBJ2-1; D is undetermined. Trimming pared 6 bases from V and 0 bases from J, leaving 12 bases between. Per germline, CDR1 LGHDT and CDR2 YNNKEL (reference sequence). The CDR3 is 15 amino acids. The chain's CDR3 is CASRQMMSSYNEQFF. The DNA of the CDR3 is TGTGCCAGCAGACAAATGATGAGCTCCTACAATGAGCAGTTCTTC.

This clonotype has a count of ten or more. The chain carries TRBV6-1 and TRBJ1-1; D is possibly TRBD1 (6 bases). Trimming removed 7 bases at V and 4 bases at J, with 13 bases between. The CDR3 is 13 amino acids. Germline CDR1 reads MNHNS; CDR2 reads SASEGT. CDR3 nucleotides: TGTGCCAGCATAAGGGGGGGCGGCACTGAAGCTTTCTTT. Translating gives CASIRGGGTEAFF.

This clonotype has a single count. The V gene is TRBV18, the J gene TRBJ1-2; no definite D call. CDR3 length: 14 residues. V was shortened by 6 bases and J by 2 bases, with 13 bases between the two germline ends. Germline V lookup: CDR1 KGHSH, CDR2 LQKENI. The CDR3 sequence: CASSKEDLNYGYTF. CDR3 bases: TGTGCCAGCTCCAAGGAGGATTTAAACTATGGCTACACCTTC.

In this sample, this clonotype turned up a few times. V gene TRBV7-6 combines with J gene TRBJ1-5; the D is unclear. Germline assignment: CDR1 SGHVS and CDR2 FNYEAQ. CDR3 length: 13 amino acids. V gave up 5 bases and J gave up 7 bases, with 12 bases separating them. CDR3 protein: CASSPVTGQPQHF. The CDR3, as DNA: TGTGCCAGCAGCCCGGTAACCGGACAGCCCCAGCATTTT.